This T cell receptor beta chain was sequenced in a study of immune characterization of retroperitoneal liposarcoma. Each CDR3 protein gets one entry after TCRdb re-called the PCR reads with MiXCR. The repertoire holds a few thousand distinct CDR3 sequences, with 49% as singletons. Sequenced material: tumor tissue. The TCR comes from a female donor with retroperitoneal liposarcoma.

CDR3 amino acids: CASSESKGAEQFF. In nucleotides, the CDR3 is TGCGCCAGCAGTGAGTCCAAGGGGGCTGAGCAGTTCTTC. This sequence joins TRBV10-1 and TRBJ2-1; TRBD1 agrees at 7 bases. Looked up from germline, CDR1 is WNHNN and CDR2 is SYGVQD (reference sequence). CDR3 length equals 13 residues. Trimming cost V 0 bases and J 9 bases; bases outside gene matches: 2.